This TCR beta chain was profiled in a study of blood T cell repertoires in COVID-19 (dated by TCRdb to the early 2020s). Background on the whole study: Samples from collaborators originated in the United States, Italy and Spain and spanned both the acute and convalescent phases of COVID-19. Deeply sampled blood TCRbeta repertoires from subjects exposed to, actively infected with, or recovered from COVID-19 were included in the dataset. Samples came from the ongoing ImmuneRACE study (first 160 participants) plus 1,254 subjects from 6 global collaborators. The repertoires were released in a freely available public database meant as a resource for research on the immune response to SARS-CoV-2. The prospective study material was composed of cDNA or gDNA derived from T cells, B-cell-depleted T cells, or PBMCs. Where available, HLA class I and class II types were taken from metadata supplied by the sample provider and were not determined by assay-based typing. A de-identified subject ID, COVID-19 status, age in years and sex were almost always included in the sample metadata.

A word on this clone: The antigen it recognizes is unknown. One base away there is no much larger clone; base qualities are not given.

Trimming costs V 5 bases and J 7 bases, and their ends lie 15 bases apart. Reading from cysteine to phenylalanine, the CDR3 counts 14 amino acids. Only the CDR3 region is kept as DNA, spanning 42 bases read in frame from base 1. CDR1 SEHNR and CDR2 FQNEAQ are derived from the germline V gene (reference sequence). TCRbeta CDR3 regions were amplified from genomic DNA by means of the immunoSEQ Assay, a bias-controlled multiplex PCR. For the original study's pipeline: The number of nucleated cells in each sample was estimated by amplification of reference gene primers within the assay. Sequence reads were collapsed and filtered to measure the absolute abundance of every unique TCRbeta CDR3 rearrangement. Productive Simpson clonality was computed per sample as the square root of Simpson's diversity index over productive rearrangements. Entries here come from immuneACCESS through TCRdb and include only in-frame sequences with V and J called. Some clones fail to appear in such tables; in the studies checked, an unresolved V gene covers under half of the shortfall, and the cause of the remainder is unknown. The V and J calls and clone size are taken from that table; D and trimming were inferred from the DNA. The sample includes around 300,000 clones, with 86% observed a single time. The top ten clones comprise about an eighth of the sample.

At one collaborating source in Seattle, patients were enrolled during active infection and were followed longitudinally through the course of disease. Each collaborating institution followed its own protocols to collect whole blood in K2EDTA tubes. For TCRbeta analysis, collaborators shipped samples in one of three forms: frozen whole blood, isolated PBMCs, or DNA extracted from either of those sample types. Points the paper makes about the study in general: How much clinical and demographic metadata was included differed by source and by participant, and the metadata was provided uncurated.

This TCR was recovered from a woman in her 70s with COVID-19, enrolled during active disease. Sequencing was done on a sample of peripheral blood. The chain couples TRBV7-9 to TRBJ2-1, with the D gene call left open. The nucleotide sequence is TGTGCCAGCAGCGGCGACTGGATTGGGAATGAGCAGTTCTTC. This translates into CASSGDWIGNEQFF.